The present T cell receptor (beta chain) was sequenced within a study of technical replicates of blood from several donors. The repertoire was sequenced with immunoSEQ multiplex PCR; TCRdb's copy has only in-frame clones and lacks some. The sample includes approximately 90,000 clones, 95% seen only once; the top ten take around 0.26%. V shed 5 bases, J shed 3 bases, and the junction held 5 bases outside the gene matches. Germline CDR1 is SGHTA and CDR2 is FQGNSA. The CDR3 totals 17 residues. The chain combines TRBV7-2 with TRBJ2-2, with 14 bases matching TRBD2. The sequence was obtained from a human donor in good health. Sequencing was performed on T cells isolated from PBMCs. The CDR3 spells CASSARTSGRYTGELFF. The CDR3 DNA follows: TGTGCCAGCAGCGCCCGGACTAGCGGGAGGTACACCGGGGAGCTGTTTTTT.